This entry features one T cell receptor (beta chain) sequence. The antigen remains unidentified. Investigators divided CD4+ cells into CD45RA+ naive and CD45RA-negative memory subsets. The assay was immunoSEQ multiplex PCR, and TCRdb's table has in-frame clones only and misses some. The sample consists of under 2.5 million clones, about 90% of them appearing once. Germline V gene data show CDR1 as GTSNPN and CDR2 as SVGIG (reference sequence). With V trimmed by 4 bases and J by 6 bases, 8 bases remained unmatched. The CDR3 has 14 amino acids. The data belong to a study of shared clonotypes between healthy human individuals. Study-wide points: The genetic and exposure-history diversity represented was limited by few donors.

Sequenced input: naive CD4+ T cells from PBMCs. As for subset: CD45RA+ positively selected. V usage is TRBV30 and J usage is TRBJ2-3, with 9 bases fitting TRBD1. This receptor was identified in a man aged 18 to 29 in good health. Some clones in this sample may be carry-over from other donors' samples. DNA for the CDR3: TGTGCCTGGAACCCAGGGACAGGGACTGATACGCAGTATTTT. Translating it yields CAWNPGTGTDTQYF.